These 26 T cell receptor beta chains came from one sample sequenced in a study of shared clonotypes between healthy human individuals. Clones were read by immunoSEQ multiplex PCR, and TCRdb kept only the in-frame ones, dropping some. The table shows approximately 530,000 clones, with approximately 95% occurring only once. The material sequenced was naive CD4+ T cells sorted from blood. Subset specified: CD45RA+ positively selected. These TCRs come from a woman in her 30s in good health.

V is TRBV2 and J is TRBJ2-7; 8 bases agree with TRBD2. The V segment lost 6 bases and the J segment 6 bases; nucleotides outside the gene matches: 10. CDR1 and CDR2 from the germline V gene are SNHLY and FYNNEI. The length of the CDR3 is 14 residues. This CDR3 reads CASSYQRTSSEQYF. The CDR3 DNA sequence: TGTGCCAGCAGCTACCAGCGGACTAGCAGCGAGCAGTACTTC.

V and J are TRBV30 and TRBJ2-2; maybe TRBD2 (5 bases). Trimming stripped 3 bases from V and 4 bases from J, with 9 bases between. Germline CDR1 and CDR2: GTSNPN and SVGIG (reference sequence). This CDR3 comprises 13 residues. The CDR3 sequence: CAWSRGLTGELFF. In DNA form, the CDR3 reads TGTGCCTGGAGCCGTGGACTCACCGGGGAGCTGTTTTTT.

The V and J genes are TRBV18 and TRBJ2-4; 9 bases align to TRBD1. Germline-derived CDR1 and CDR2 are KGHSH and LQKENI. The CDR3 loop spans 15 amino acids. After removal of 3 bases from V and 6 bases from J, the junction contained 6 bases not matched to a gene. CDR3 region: CASSPGTGQGNIQYF. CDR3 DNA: TGTGCCAGCTCACCGGGTACGGGACAGGGAAACATTCAGTACTTC.

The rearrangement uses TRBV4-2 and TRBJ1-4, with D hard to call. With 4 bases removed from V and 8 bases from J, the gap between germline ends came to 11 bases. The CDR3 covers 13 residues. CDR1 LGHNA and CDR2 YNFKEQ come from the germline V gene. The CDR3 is CASSPLPSEKLFF. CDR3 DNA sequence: TGTGCCAGCAGCCCCCTTCCTTCGGAAAAACTGTTTTTT.

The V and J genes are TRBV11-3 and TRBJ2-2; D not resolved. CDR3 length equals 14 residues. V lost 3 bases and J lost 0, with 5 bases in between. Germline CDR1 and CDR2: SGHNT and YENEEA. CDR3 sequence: CASSFAPNTGELFF. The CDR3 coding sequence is TGTGCCAGCAGCTTCGCACCGAACACCGGGGAGCTGTTTTTT.

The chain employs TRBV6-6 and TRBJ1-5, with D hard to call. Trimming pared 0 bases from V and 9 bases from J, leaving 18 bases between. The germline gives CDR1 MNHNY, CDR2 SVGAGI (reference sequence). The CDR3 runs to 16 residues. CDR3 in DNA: TGTGCCAGCAGTTACTCCAGATCTGCGGGGAATGGGCCCCAGCATTTT. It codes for CASSYSRSAGNGPQHF.

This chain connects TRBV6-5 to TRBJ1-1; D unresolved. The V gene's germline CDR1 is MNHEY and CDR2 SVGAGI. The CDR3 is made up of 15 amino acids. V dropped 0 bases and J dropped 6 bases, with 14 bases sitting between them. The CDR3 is CASSYSVGGSPEAFF. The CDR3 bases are TGTGCCAGCAGTTACTCGGTGGGAGGGTCCCCTGAAGCTTTCTTT.

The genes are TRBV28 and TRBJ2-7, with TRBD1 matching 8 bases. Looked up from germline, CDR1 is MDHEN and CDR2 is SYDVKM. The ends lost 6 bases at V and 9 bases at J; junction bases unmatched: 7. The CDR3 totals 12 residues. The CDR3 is CASSRTGLGQYF. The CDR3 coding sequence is TGTGCCAGCAGCCGGACAGGGCTTGGGCAGTACTTC.

CDR3 in DNA: TGTGCCAGCAGCTTAAACTGGGGGAGCACCGGGGAGCTGTTTTTT. Residues: CASSLNWGSTGELFF. The genes are TRBV11-2 and TRBJ2-2; D is tentatively TRBD1 or TRBD2 (5 bases each). CDR3 length: 15 amino acids. V lost 2 bases and J lost 4, with 11 bases in between. Germline assignment: CDR1 SGHAT and CDR2 FQNNGV.

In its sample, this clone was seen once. DNA of the CDR3: TGTGCCAGCAGATCGACGGGGAGCTCCTACGAGCAGTACTTC. Translating gives CASRSTGSSYEQYF. The chain employs TRBV6-1 and TRBJ2-7, with D perhaps TRBD2 (5 bases). This CDR3 contains 14 residues. The V gene lost 6 bases and the J gene lost 0 bases, with 12 bases spanning the gap. Per germline, CDR1 MNHNS and CDR2 SASEGT.

CDR3 region: CASSPSSGQSLGTYEQYF. In DNA form, the CDR3 reads TGTGCCAGCAGCCCCTCGAGTGGACAGAGCCTGGGCACCTACGAGCAGTACTTC. This chain joins TRBV28 and TRBJ2-7; tentative D call: TRBD1 (6 bases). Trimming removed 6 bases at V and 2 bases at J, with 26 bases between. Germline-derived CDR1 and CDR2 are MDHEN and SYDVKM. The CDR3 has 18 amino acids.

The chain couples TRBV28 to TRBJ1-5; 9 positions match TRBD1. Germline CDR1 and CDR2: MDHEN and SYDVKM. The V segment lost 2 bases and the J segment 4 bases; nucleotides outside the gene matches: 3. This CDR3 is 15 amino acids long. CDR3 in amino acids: CASSLGGTGNQPQHF. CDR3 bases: TGTGCCAGCAGTTTAGGCGGGACAGGGAATCAGCCCCAGCATTTT.

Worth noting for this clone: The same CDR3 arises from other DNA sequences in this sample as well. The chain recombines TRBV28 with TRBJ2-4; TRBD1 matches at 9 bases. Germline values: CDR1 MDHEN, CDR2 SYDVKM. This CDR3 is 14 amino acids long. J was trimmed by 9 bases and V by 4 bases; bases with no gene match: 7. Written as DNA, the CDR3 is TGTGCCAGCAGTTCCGGGACAGGGCGGACCATTCAGTACTTC. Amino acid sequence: CASSSGTGRTIQYF. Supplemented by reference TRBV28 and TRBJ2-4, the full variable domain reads DVKVTQSSRYLVKRTGEKVFLECVQDMDHENMFWYRQDPGLGLRLIYFSYDVKMKEKGDIPEGYSVSREKKERFSLILESASTNQTSMYLCASSSGTGRTIQYFGAGTRLSVL.

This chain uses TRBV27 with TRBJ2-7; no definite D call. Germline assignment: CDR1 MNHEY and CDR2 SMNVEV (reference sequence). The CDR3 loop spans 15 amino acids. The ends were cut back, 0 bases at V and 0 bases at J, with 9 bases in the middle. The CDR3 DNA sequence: TGTGCCAGCAGTTTATCGGAGAGGAGCTCCTACGAGCAGTACTTC. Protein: CASSLSERSSYEQYF.

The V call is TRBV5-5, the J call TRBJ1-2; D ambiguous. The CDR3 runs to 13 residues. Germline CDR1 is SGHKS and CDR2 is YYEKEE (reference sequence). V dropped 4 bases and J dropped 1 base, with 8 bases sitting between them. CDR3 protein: CASSPSRNYGYTF. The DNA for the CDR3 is TGTGCCAGCAGCCCCAGTCGTAACTATGGCTACACCTTC.

For the CDR3, the DNA is TGTGCCAGCAGCTTAGTAGGGGGCAATCAGCCCCAGCATTTT. Amino acid sequence: CASSLVGGNQPQHF. The chain is built from TRBV7-9 and TRBJ1-5; D is perhaps TRBD1 (5 bases). This CDR3 has 14 amino acids. Per germline, CDR1 SEHNR and CDR2 FQNEAQ (reference sequence). Trimming took 1 base from V and 2 from J, leaving 6 bases between them. The full variable domain, in which reference TRBV7-9 and TRBJ1-5 provide the parts outside the CDR3, is DTGVSQNPRHKITKRGQNVTFRCDPISEHNRLYWYRQTLGQGPEFLTYFQNEAQLEKSRLLSDRFSAERPKGSFSTLEIQRTEQGDSAMYLCASSLVGGNQPQHFGDGTRLSIL.

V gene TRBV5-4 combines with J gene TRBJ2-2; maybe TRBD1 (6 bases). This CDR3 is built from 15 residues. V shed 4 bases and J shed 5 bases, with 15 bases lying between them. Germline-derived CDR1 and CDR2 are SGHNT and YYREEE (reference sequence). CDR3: CASSSQGSVTGELFF. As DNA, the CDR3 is TGTGCCAGCAGCAGTCAGGGGTCTGTGACCGGGGAGCTGTTTTTT.

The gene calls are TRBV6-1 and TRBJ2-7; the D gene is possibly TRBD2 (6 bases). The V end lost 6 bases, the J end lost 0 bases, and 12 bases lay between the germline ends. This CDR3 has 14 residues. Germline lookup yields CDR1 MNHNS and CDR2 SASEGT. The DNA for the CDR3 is TGTGCCAGCAGCCTTAGCGGTCTCTCCTACGAGCAGTACTTC. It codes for CASSLSGLSYEQYF.

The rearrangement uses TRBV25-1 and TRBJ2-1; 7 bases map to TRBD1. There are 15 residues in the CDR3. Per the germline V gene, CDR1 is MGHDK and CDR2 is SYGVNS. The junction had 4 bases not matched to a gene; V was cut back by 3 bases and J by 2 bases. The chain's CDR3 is CASSDDREAYNEQFF. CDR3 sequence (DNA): TGTGCCAGCAGTGATGACAGGGAAGCCTACAATGAGCAGTTCTTC.

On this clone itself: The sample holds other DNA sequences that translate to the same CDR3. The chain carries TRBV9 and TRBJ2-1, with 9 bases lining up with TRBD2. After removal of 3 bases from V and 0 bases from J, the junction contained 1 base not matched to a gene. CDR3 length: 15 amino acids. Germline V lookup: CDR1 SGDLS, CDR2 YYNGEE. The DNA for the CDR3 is TGTGCCAGCAGCGGTAGCGGGAGCTCCTACAATGAGCAGTTCTTC. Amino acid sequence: CASSGSGSSYNEQFF.

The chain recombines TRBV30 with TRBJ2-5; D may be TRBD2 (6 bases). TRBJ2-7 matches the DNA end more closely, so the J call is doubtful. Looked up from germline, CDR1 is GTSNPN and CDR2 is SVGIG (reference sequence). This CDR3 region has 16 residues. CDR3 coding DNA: TGTGCCTGGAGTGTAGGGTATTGGGGGGAGGCGTACGAGCAGTACTTC. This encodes CAWSVGYWGEAYEQYF.

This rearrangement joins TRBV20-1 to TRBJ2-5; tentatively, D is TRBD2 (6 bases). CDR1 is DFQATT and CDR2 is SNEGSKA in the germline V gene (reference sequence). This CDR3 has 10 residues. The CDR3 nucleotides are TGCAGCCCGGGGGAAGAGACCCAGTACTTC. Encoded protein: CSPGEETQYF.

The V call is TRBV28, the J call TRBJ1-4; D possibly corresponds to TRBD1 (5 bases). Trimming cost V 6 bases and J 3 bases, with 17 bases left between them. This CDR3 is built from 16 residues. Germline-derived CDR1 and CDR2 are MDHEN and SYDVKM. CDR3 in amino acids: CASRAGAWVANEKLFF. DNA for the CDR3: TGTGCCAGCAGAGCCGGGGCCTGGGTAGCTAATGAAAAACTGTTTTTT.

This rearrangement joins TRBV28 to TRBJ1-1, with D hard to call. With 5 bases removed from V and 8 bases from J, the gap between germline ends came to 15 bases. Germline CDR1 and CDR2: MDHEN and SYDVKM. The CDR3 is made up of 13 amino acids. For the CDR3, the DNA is TGTGCCAGCAGTGTCGGCGGCTCCATCGAAGCTTTCTTT. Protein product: CASSVGGSIEAFF.

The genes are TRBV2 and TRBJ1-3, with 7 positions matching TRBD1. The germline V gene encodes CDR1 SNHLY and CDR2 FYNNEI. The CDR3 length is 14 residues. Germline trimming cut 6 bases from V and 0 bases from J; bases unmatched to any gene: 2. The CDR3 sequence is CASRRTGSGNTIYF. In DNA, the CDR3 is TGTGCCAGCAGAAGGACAGGCTCTGGAAACACCATATATTTT.

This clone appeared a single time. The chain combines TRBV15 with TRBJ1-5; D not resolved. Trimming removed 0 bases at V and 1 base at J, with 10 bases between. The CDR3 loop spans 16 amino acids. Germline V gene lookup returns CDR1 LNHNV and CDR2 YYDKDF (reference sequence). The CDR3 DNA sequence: TGTGCCACCAGCAGAGATAAGAGCGGGAGCAATCAGCCCCAGCATTTT. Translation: CATSRDKSGSNQPQHF.